This TCR beta chain stems from a study of blood T cells in healthy people across ages. Study overall: Using template switching, researchers captured about one barcoded beta molecule for each two T cells.

Next came a second PCR, run for about 6 to 11 cycles, which used a sample-barcoded 5' primer along with a J-beta primer mix. Every cDNA molecule bore a tag from a template-switch adaptor containing 12 random nucleotides. Each CDR3 protein is one row after TCRdb ran MiXCR on the 5' RACE reads. The repertoire has 720,000 or so distinct CDR3 sequences, around 41% of them found once; the top ten carry around 30%. The CDR3 is made up of 13 amino acids. Deletions cut 5 bases from V and 2 bases from J, with 10 bases between. Germline assignment: CDR1 SNHLY and CDR2 FYNNEI. Whole-study results and caveats: Higher diversity and more naive CD4+ cells were features of long-lived donors, compared to aged donors.

This clonotype has ten or more counts. Its specificity is unknown. This TCR derives from an elderly man in good health. V usage is TRBV2 and J usage is TRBJ2-7; no definite D call. The sequenced sample consisted of blood. CDR3 DNA sequence: TGTGCCAGCAGTTATCTAACGACCTACGAGCAGTACTTC. Translation: CASSYLTTYEQYF. The full variable domain, in which reference TRBV2 and TRBJ2-7 provide the parts outside the CDR3, is EPEVTQTPSHQVTQMGQEVILRCVPISNHLYFYWYRQILGQKVEFLVSFYNNEISEKSEIFDDQFSVERPDGSNFTLKIRSTKLEDSAMYFCASSYLTTYEQYFGPGTRLTVT.